This TCR beta chain originates from a study of blood T cell repertoires in COVID-19. This clone has a handful of counts. Profiled with immunoSEQ multiplex PCR; TCRdb holds only in-frame clones, not every one. The data contain roughly 250,000 clones, about 91% of them singletons. Residents of about 25 US areas, aged about 18 to 95 years, made up the participants. Which cohort a participant joined came from the clinical history participants gave. V was trimmed by 7 bases and J by 1 base, leaving 17 bases between them. CDR3 length: 16 amino acids. CDR1 SGHAT and CDR2 FQNNGV come from the germline V gene. The chain uses TRBV11-2 and TRBJ2-1; a weak D match, TRBD2 (5 bases). Sequences were obtained from PBMCs or T cells enriched from blood (not recorded which). The TCR sequence derives from a woman aged 25 to 39 with acute COVID-19. CDR3 sequence (DNA): TGTGCCAGCACCCGAGGGTGGTTTCAATCCTACAATGAGCAGTTCTTC. It encodes CASTRGWFQSYNEQFF. The full variable domain, its missing parts supplied by reference TRBV11-2 and TRBJ2-1, is EAGVAQSPRYKIIEKRQSVAFWCNPISGHATLYWYQQILGQGPKLLIQFQNNGVVDDSQLPKDRFSAERLKGVDSTLKIQPAKLEDSAVYLCASTRGWFQSYNEQFFGPGTRLTVL.